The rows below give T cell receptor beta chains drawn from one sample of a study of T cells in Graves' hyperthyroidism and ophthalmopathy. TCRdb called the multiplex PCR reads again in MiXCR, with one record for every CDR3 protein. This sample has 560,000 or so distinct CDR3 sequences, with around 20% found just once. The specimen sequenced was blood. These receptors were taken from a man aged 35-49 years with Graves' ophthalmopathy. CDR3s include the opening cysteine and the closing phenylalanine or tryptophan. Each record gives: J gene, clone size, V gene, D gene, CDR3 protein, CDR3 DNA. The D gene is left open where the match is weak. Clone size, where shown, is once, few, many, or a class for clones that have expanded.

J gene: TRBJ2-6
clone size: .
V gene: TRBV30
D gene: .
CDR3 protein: CAWSVGSSGANVLTF
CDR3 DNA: TGTGCCTGGAGTGTAGGGTCATCTGGGGCCAACGTCCTGACTTTC

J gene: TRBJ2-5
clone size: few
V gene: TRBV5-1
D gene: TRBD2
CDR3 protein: CASSLGTSGRPDGQYF
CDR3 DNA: TGCGCCAGCAGCTTGGGGACTAGCGGGAGGCCGGACGGCCAGTACTTC

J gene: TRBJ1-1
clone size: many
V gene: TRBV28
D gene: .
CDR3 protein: CASIGVRGLTEAFF
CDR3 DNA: TGTGCCAGCATTGGGGTGCGGGGTTTGACTGAAGCTTTCTTT

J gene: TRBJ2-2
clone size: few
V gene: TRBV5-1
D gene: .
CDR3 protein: CASSGGSGTGELFF
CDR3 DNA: TGCGCCAGCAGCGGGGGGAGCGGCACCGGGGAGCTGTTTTTT

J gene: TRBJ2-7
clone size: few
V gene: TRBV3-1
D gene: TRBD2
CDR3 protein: CASSPPFAGVMDEQYF
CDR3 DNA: TGTGCCAGCAGCCCCCCATTCGCGGGAGTGATGGACGAGCAGTACTTC

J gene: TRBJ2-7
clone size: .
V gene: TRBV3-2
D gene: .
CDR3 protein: CAGFAGRGARQYF
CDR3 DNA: TGTGCCGGCTTTGCAGGTCGGGGGGCTCGACAGTACTTC

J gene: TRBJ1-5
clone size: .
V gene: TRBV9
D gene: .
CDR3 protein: CASSAQGSSNQPQHF
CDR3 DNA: TGTGCCAGCAGCGCACAGGGAAGTAGCAATCAGCCCCAGCATTTT

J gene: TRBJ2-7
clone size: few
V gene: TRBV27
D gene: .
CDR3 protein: CASSLIGTYEQYF
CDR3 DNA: TGTGCCAGCAGTTTAATTGGGACCTACGAGCAGTACTTC

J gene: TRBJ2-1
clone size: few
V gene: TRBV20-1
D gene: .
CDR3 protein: CSADGFGPKDREQFF
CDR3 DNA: TGCAGTGCCGATGGTTTTGGGCCCAAGGATAGAGAGCAGTTCTTC

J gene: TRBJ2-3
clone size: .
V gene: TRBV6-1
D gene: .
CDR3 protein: CASRPLWGGTDTQYF
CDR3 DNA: TGTGCCAGCAGACCTCTCTGGGGGGGCACAGATACGCAGTATTTT

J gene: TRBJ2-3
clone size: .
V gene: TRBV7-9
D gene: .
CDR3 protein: CASSLVVAYTDTQYF
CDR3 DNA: TGTGCCAGCAGCTTAGTAGTAGCTTACACAGATACGCAGTATTTT

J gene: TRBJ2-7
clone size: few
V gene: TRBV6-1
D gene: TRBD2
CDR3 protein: CASSATSGGPYEQYF
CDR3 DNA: TGTGCCAGCAGTGCGACTAGCGGGGGCCCCTACGAGCAGTACTTC

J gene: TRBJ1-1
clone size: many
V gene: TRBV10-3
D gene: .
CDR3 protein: CAISDAGEFEAFF
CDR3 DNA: TGTGCCATCAGTGACGCGGGAGAATTTGAAGCTTTCTTT

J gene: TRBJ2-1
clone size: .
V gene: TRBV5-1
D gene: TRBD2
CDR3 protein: CASSLEGLAGGKSSSYNEQFF
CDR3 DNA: TGCGCCAGCAGCTTGGAGGGACTAGCGGGGGGCAAAAGCAGCTCCTACAATGAGCAGTTCTTC

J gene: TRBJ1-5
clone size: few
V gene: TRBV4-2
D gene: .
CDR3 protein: CASSQDRAYHSNQPQHF
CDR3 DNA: TGTGCCAGCAGCCAAGATAGGGCATACCATAGCAATCAGCCCCAGCATTTT

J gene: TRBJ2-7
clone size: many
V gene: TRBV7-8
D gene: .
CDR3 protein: CASGGSRTSFYEQYF
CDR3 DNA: TGTGCCAGCGGTGGCTCGCGGACCTCATTCTACGAGCAGTACTTC

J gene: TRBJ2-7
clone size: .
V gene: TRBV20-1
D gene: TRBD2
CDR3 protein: CSAKAGTSYEQYF
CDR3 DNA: TGCAGTGCTAAAGCGGGGACCTCCTACGAGCAGTACTTC

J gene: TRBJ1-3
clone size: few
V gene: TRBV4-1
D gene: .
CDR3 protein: CASSQKMDYSGNTIYF
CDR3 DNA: TGCGCCAGCAGCCAAAAGATGGACTACTCTGGAAACACCATATATTTT

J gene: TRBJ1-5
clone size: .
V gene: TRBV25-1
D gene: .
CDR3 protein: CASSEFGGNQPQHF
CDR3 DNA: TGTGCCAGCAGTGAATTTGGGGGCAATCAGCCCCAGCATTTT

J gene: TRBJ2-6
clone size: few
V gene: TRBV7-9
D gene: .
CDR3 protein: CASSLEGVGANVLTF
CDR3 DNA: TGTGCCAGCAGCTTAGAAGGGGTTGGGGCCAACGTCCTGACTTTC

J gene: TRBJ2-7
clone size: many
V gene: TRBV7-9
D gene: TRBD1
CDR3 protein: CASSLTRDRVSEQYF
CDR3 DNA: TGTGCCAGCAGCTTAACCCGGGACAGGGTCTCCGAGCAGTACTTC

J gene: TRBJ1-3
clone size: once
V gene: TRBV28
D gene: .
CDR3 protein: CASSFGTGPPGNTIYF
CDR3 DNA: TGTGCCAGCAGTTTCGGAACAGGGCCCCCTGGAAACACCATATATTTT

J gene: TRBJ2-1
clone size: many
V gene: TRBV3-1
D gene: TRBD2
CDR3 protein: CASSQRTSGGDNEQFF
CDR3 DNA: TGTGCCAGCAGCCAACGGACTAGCGGGGGAGACAATGAGCAGTTCTTC

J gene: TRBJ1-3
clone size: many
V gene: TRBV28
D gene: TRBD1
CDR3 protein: CASSLWGTGRRNTIYF
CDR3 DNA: TGTGCCAGCAGTTTATGGGGGACAGGGAGGCGGAACACCATATATTTT

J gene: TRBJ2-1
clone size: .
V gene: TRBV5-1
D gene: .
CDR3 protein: CASSSPGRTYNEQFF
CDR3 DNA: TGCGCCAGCAGTTCTCCCGGACGGACCTACAATGAGCAGTTCTTC

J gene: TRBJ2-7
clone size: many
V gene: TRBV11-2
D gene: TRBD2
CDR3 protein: CASSLVLAGYEQYF
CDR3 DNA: TGTGCCAGCAGCTTAGTACTAGCGGGCTACGAGCAGTACTTC

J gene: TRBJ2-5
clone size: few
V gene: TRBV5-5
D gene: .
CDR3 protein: CASTGDRTLQETQYF
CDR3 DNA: TGTGCCAGCACCGGGGACCGAACCCTCCAAGAGACCCAGTACTTC

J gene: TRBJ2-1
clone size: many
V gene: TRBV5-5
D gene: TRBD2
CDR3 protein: CASSLREELHNEQFF
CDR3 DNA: TGTGCCAGCAGCTTGCGGGAGGAGCTCCACAATGAGCAGTTCTTC

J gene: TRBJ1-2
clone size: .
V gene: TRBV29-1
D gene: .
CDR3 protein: CSVADTYGYTF
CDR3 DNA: TGCAGCGTTGCGGACACTTATGGCTACACCTTC

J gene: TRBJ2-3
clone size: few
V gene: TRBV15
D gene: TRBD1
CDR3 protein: CATSRDPIGTGATDTQYF
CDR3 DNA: TGTGCCACCAGCAGAGACCCTATCGGGACAGGAGCCACAGATACGCAGTATTTT

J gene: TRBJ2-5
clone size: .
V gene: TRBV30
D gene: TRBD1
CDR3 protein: CAWSEGAGQGAWETQYF
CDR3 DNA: TGTGCCTGGAGTGAAGGGGCGGGACAGGGGGCATGGGAGACCCAGTACTTC

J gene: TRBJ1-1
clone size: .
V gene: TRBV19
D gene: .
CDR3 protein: CASTPPLGKEETEAFF
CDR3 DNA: TGTGCCAGTACTCCTCCTTTGGGGAAAGAAGAAACTGAAGCTTTCTTT

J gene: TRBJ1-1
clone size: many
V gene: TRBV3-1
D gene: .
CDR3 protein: CASSDLREAFF
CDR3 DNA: TGTGCCAGCAGCGATTTACGTGAAGCTTTCTTT

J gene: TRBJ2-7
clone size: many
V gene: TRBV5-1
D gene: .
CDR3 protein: CASSPVDATYEQYF
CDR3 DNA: TGCGCCAGCAGCCCTGTAGATGCCACCTACGAGCAGTACTTC

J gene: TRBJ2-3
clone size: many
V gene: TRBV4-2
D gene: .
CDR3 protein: CASSQDQLGTDTQYF
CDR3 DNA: TGTGCCAGCAGCCAAGATCAACTAGGCACAGATACGCAGTATTTT

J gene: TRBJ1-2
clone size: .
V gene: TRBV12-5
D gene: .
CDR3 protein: CASGFRGVGTGTYGYTF
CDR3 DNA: TGTGCTAGTGGTTTCCGGGGGGTCGGGACGGGTACTTATGGCTACACCTTC

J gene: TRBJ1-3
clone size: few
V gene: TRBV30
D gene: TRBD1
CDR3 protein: CAWWDRSSGNTIYF
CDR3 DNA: TGTGCCTGGTGGGACAGGTCGTCGGGAAACACCATATATTTT

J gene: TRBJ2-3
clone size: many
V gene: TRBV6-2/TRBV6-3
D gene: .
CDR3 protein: CACRTSTDTQYF
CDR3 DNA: TGTGCCTGTCGGACGAGCACAGATACGCAGTATTTT

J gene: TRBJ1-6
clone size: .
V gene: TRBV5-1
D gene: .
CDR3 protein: CASSLKGGSPLHF
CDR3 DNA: TGCGCCAGCAGCTTAAAGGGGGGTTCACCCCTCCACTTT

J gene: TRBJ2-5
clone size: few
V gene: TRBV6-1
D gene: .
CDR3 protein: CACRRTGILQETQYF
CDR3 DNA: TGTGCCTGCAGACGAACCGGGATACTCCAAGAGACCCAGTACTTC

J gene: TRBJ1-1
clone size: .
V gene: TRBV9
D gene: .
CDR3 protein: CASSVGGGGMNTEAFF
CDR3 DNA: TGTGCCAGCAGCGTTGGGGGGGGCGGTATGAACACTGAAGCTTTCTTT

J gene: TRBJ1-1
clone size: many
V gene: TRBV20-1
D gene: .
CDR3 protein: CSARDRRAPGTRAFF
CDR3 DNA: TGCAGTGCTAGAGATCGTAGGGCCCCCGGGACACGAGCTTTCTTT

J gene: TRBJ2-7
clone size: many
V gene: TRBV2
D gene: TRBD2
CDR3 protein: CASSVVSGSPHEQYF
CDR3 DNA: TGTGCCAGCAGTGTAGTTAGCGGGAGTCCCCACGAGCAGTACTTC

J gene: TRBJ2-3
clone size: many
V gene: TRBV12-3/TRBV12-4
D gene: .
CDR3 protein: CASSLRGLGDTQYF
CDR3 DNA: TGTGCCAGCAGTTTACGGGGCCTGGGAGATACGCAGTATTTT

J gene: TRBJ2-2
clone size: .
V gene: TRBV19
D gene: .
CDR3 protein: CASGEVSRDTGELFF
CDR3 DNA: TGTGCCAGCGGGGAGGTCTCTCGGGACACCGGGGAGCTGTTTTTT

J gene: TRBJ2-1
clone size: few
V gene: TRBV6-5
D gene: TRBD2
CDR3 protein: CASSYSRGRLSNEQFF
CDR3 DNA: TGTGCCAGCAGTTACTCCCGCGGGAGGCTGTCAAATGAGCAGTTCTTC

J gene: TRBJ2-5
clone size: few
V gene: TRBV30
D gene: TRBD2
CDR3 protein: CAWSVGLAVQETQYF
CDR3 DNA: TGTGCCTGGAGTGTCGGACTAGCGGTACAAGAGACCCAGTACTTC

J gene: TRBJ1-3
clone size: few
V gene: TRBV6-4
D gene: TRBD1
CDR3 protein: CASSVGTGKLDPGNTIYF
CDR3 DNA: TGTGCCAGCAGTGTAGGGACAGGGAAATTAGATCCTGGAAACACCATATATTTT

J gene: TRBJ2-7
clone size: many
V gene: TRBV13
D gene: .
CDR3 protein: CASSLEAGVRDEQYF
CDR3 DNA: TGTGCCAGCAGCTTAGAGGCAGGAGTGCGTGACGAGCAGTACTTC

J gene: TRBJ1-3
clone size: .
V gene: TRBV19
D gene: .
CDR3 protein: CATKEQVSGNTIYF
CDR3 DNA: TGTGCCACCAAGGAACAGGTCTCTGGAAACACCATATATTTT

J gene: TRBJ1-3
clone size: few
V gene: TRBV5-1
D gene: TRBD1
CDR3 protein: CASSPSQGQSGNTIYF
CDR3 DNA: TGCGCCAGCAGCCCGTCACAGGGGCAATCTGGAAACACCATATATTTT

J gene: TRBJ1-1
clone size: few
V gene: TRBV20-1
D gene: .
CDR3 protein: CSAREPIVVFRTEAFF
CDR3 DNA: TGCAGTGCTAGAGAACCAATTGTGGTTTTCCGCACTGAAGCTTTCTTT

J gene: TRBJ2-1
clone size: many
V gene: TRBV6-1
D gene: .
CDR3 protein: CASSEVGQPNEQFF
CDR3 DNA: TGTGCCAGCAGTGAAGTAGGACAACCTAATGAGCAGTTCTTC

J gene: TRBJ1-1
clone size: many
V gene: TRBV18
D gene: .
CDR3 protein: CASSPGTEKTEAFF
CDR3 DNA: TGTGCCAGCTCACCTGGGACGGAGAAGACTGAAGCTTTCTTT

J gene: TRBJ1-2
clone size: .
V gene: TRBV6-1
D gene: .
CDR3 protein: CASEASGTGRAYGYTF
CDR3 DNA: TGTGCCAGCGAAGCCTCCGGTACAGGGAGGGCCTATGGCTACACCTTC

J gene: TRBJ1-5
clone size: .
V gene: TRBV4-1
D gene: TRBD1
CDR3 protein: CASSLTWTGGNQPQHF
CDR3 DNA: TGCGCCAGCAGCCTAACCTGGACAGGCGGCAATCAGCCCCAGCATTTT

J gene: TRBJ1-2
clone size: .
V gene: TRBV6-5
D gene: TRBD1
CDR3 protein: CASSYSWTGGYGYTF
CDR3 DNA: TGTGCCAGCAGTTACTCCTGGACAGGGGGATATGGCTACACCTTC

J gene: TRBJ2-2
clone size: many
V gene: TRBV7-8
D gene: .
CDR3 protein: CASSKSQSGELFF
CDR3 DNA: TGTGCCAGCAGCAAAAGCCAATCCGGGGAGCTGTTTTTT

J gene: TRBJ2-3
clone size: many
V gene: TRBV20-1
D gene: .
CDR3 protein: CSARDLWGRSTDTQYF
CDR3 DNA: TGCAGTGCTAGAGACCTTTGGGGACGAAGCACAGATACGCAGTATTTT